The following is a T cell receptor (beta chain) sequence with its context. What antigen it recognizes has not been identified. The sample holds no much larger clone one base away, and base qualities are not on file. The data are from a study of OX40 agonist ivuxolimab in advanced cancers. At the level of the whole study: Ivuxolimab was an agonistic, fully human IgG2 monoclonal antibody directed against OX40 (CD134), a costimulatory receptor. Intravenous ivuxolimab was administered to patients every 2 weeks at six dose levels: 0.01, 0.1, 0.3, 1.5, 3 and 10 mg/kg. Of the roughly 52 dose-escalation patients, hepatocellular carcinoma was present in 19, melanoma in roughly 15, renal cell carcinoma in 9 and head and neck cancer in 9. The dose-escalation cohort was 82.7% male with a mean age of about 54 years, ranging from roughly 20 to 80. Patients were allowed to have had prior anti-PD-1, anti-PD-L1 or anti-CTLA-4 therapy, and less than 45% of the dose-escalation patients had previously received checkpoint inhibitors. Three dose-escalation patients achieved partial responses, one with hepatocellular carcinoma and two with cutaneous melanoma. Peripheral TCRbeta sequencing was intended to test whether TCR sequence diversity was altered and clonal T-cell expansion was caused by ivuxolimab. The paper reports the monotherapy dose-escalation portion (N of about 51 patients) of the phase I ivuxolimab trial. Overall results and qualifications from the work: Low levels of normalized T-cell clonal expansion were also seen in some patients who did not respond. The antigen specificity of the clonally expanded peripheral T cells was not determined. In partial responders in the 0.1-3.0 mg/kg groups, normalized peripheral clonal expansion was found to be among the lowest, especially among CD8+ T cells. At doses of 0.1 to 3.0 mg/kg, clonal expansion of both CD4+ and CD8+ blood T cells was observed from baseline to week 6. After ivuxolimab, more expanded clones were found on average in CD8+ T cells than in CD4+ T cells.

The trial excluded patients who had a history of autoimmune disease or were on systemic immunosuppression. Peripheral blood for TCR sequencing was collected from all dose cohorts at baseline, on cycle 4 day 1, and on cycle 7 day 1. Samples were obtained from an open-label, multicenter, first-in-human phase I dose-escalation trial of ivuxolimab. Adults with locally advanced or metastatic melanoma, renal cell, hepatocellular, or head and neck squamous cell carcinoma were enrolled in the trial. Before TCR sequencing, CD4+ and CD8+ T cells were separately sorted from peripheral blood. Taken from cysteine to phenylalanine, the CDR3 has 18 residues. Left in the record is the CDR3 DNA by itself, 54 bases read in frame from the first base. Via the germline V gene, CDR1 is MGHDK and CDR2 SYGVNS. Trimming removed 5 bases from V and 1 base from J; the gene matches leave 15 bases unexplained. Genomic DNA was extracted from sorted cells for sequencing of the TCRbeta CDR3 region. The immunoSEQ Assay was used for sequencing of TCRbeta CDR3 regions. As stored in TCRdb, this immuneACCESS dataset retains in-frame rearrangements with V and J assigned. A fraction of the clones does not appear; measured against another copy, unresolved V genes explain less than half of the discrepancy, and the remainder lacks a known reason. The sample yields roughly 93,000 clones; about 80% were counted once. The ten largest clonotypes hold around 5.8% of the sample.

The sequenced sample was CD4+ or CD8+ T cells sorted from blood, obtained in a trial of the OX40 agonist ivuxolimab. The clonotype originates from an adult with an advanced solid tumor such as melanoma, head and neck, liver or kidney cancer. The rearranged chain carries TRBV25-1 and TRBJ1-1, with 8 junctional bases fitting TRBD1. The nucleotide sequence is TGTGCCAGCAGTCCCGCCCTCGGACAGGGTGGAGGGAACACTGAAGCTTTCTTT. This codes for CASSPALGQGGGNTEAFF.